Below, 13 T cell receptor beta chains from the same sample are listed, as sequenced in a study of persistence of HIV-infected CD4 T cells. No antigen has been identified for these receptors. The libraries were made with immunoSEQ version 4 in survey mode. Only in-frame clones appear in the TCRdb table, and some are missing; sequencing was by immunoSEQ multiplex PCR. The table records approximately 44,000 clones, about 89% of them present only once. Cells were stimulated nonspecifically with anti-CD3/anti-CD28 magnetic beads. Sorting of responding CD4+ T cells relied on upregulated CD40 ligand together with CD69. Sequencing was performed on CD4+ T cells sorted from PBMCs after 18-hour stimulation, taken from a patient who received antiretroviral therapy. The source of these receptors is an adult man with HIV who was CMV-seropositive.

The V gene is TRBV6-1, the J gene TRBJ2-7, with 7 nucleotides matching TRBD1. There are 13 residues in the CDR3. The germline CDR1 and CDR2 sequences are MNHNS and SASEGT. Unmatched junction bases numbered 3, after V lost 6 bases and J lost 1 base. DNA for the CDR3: TGTGCCAGCAGCCGGGACAGATCCTACGAGCAGTACTTC. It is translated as CASSRDRSYEQYF.

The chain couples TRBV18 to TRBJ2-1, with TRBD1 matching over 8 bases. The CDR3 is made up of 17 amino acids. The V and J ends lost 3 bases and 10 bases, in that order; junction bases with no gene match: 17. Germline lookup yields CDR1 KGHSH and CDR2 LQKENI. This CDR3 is CASSPTHPGQAEVEQFF. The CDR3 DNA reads TGTGCCAGCTCACCGACGCATCCGGGACAGGCTGAGGTAGAGCAGTTCTTC.

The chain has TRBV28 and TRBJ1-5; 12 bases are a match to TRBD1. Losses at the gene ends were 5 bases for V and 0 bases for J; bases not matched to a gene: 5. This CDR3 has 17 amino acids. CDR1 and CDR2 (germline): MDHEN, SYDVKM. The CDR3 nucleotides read TGTGCCAGCAGTGGGGACAGGGGGCCCTTTAGCAATCAGCCCCAGCATTTT. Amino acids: CASSGDRGPFSNQPQHF. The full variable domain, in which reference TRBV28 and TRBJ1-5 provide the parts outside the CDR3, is DVKVTQSSRYLVKRTGEKVFLECVQDMDHENMFWYRQDPGLGLRLIYFSYDVKMKEKGDIPEGYSVSREKKERFSLILESASTNQTSMYLCASSGDRGPFSNQPQHFGDGTRLSIL.

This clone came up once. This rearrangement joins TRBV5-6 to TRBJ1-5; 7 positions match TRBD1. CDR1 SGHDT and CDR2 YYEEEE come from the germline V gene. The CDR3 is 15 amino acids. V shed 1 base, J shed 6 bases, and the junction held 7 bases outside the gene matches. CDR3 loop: CASSLWSGGTQPQHF. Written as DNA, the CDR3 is TGTGCCAGCAGCTTGTGGTCAGGGGGAACTCAGCCCCAGCATTTT.

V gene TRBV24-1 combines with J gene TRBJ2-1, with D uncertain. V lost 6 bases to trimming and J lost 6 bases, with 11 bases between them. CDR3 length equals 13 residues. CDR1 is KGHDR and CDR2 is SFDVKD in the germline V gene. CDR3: CATSRAAPNEQFF. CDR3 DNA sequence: TGTGCCACCAGTAGGGCAGCCCCCAATGAGCAGTTCTTC.

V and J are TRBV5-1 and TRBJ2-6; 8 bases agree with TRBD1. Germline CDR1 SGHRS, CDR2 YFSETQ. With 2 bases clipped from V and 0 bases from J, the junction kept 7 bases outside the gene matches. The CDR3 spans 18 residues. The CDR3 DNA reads TGCGCCAGCAGCTTCCAGACAGGGGTCCTCTCTGGGGCCAACGTCCTGACTTTC. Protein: CASSFQTGVLSGANVLTF. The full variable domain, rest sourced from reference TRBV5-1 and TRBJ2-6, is KAGVTQTPRYLIKTRGQQVTLSCSPISGHRSVSWYQQTPGQGLQFLFEYFSETQRNKGNFPGRFSGRQFSNSRSEMNVSTLELGDSALYLCASSFQTGVLSGANVLTFGAGSRLTVL.

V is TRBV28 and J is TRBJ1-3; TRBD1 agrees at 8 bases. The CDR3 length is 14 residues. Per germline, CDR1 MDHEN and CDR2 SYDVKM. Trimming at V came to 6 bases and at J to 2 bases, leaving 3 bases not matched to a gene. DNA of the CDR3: TGTGCCAGCAGCTCGACAGGGGCTGGAAACACCATATATTTT. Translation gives CASSSTGAGNTIYF.

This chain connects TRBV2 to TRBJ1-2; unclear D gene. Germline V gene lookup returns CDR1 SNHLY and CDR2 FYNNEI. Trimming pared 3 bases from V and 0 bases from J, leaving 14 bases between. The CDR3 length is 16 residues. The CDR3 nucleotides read TGTGCCAGCAGTGACATGGTGGGGTCCTCTAACTATGGCTACACCTTC. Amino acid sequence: CASSDMVGSSNYGYTF.

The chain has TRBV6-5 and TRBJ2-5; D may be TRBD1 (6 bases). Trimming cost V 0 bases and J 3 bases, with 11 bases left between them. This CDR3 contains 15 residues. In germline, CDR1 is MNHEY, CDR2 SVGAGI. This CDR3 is CASSYSWQGKETQYF. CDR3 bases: TGTGCCAGCAGTTACTCATGGCAGGGGAAAGAGACCCAGTACTTC.

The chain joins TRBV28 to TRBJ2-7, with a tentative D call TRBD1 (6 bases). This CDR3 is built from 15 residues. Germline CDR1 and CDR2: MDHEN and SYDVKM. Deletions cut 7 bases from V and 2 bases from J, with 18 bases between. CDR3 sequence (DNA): TGTGCCAGCATCCAACGTAAGGGGGTCACCTACGAGCAGTACTTC. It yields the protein CASIQRKGVTYEQYF.

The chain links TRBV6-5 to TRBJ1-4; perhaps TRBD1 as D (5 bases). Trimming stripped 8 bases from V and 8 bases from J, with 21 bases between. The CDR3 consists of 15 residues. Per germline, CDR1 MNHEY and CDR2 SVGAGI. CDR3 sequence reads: CASGLGIGVGEKLFF. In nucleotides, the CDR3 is TGTGCCAGCGGGCTAGGGATAGGGGTAGGCGAAAAACTGTTTTTT.

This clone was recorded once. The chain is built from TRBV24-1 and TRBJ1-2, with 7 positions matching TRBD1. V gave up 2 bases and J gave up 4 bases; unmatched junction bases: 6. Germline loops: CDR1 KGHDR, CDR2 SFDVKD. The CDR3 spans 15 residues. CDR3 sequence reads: CATSDSMTGIYGYTF. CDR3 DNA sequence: TGTGCCACCAGTGATTCCATGACAGGGATCTATGGCTACACCTTC.

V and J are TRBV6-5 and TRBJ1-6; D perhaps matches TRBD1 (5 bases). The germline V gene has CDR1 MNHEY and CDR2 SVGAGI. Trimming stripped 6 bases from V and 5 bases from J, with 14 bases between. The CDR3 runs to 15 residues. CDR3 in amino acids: CASRPGTANNSPLHF. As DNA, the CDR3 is TGTGCCAGCAGACCCGGGACGGCAAATAATTCACCCCTCCACTTT.